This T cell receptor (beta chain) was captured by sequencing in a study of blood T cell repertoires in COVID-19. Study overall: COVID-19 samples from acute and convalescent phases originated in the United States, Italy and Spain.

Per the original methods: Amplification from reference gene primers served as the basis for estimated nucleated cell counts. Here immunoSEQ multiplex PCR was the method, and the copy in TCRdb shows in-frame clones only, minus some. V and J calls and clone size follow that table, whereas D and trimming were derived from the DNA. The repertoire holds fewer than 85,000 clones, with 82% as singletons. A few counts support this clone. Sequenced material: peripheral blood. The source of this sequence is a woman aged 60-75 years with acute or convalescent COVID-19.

CDR3 protein: CASSLIVTETQYF. The CDR3 DNA sequence: TGTGCCAGCAGCTTAATCGTGACTGAGACCCAGTACTTC. The chain joins TRBV7-3 to TRBJ2-5; D not certain. The CDR3 spans 13 residues. Trimming removed 1 base from V and 5 bases from J, with 8 bases in between. Germline CDR1 reads SGHTA; CDR2 reads FQGTGA.